These 27 T cell receptor beta chains originate from one sample sequenced in a study of T cells in Graves' hyperthyroidism and ophthalmopathy. Amplified TCR beta CDR3 regions came from RNA transcripts. TCR CDR3 regions were first amplified by RT-PCR with HTBI primers. TCRdb itself ran the multiplex PCR reads through MiXCR, one entry per CDR3 protein. The sample contains about 130,000 distinct CDR3 sequences, less than 25% of which appear only once. What was sequenced was blood. Receptors originate from a woman between 50 and 59 years old with Graves' hyperthyroidism that later progressed to Graves' ophthalmopathy.

This clonotype was found many times. The chain joins TRBV29-1 to TRBJ2-7, with D hard to call. The CDR3 has 13 residues. The V end lost 4 bases, the J end lost 1 base, and 11 bases lay between the germline ends. Germline V lookup: CDR1 SQVTM, CDR2 ANQGSEA. Here the CDR3 reads CSVVDSESYEQYF. CDR3 DNA sequence: TGCAGCGTTGTGGATTCAGAATCCTACGAGCAGTACTTC.

The gene calls are TRBV24-1 and TRBJ2-1; 9 bases agree with TRBD1. The CDR3 runs to 15 residues. Per the germline V gene, CDR1 is KGHDR and CDR2 is SFDVKD. The V and J ends lost 2 bases and 10 bases, in that order; junction bases with no gene match: 8. The CDR3: CATSDSTGGAREQFF. CDR3 DNA: TGTGCCACCAGTGATTCCACAGGGGGCGCTAGGGAGCAGTTCTTC.

At least ten counts were recorded for this clonotype. The chain employs TRBV29-1 and TRBJ2-7; no clear D. The germline CDR1 and CDR2 sequences are SQVTM and ANQGSEA. V gave up 7 bases and J gave up 1 base, with 17 bases separating them. The CDR3 runs 14 residues. CDR3 in amino acids: CSAKEDLRSYEQYF. The CDR3 nucleotides read TGCAGCGCTAAAGAGGATCTTCGTTCCTACGAGCAGTACTTC.

This sequence joins TRBV5-1 and TRBJ2-3, with D unclear. With 1 base removed from V and 0 bases from J, the gap between germline ends came to 6 bases. The CDR3 contains 14 residues. Per germline, CDR1 SGHRS and CDR2 YFSETQ. CDR3 nucleotides: TGCGCCAGCAGCTTGTCTGCTAGCACAGATACGCAGTATTTT. Translating gives CASSLSASTDTQYF.

This clonotype was detected ten times or more. The chain is built from TRBV4-1 and TRBJ1-1; 9 nucleotides line up with TRBD1. The V segment lost 4 bases and the J segment 2 bases; nucleotides outside the gene matches: 11. CDR3 length: 17 amino acids. Per germline, CDR1 MGHRA and CDR2 YSYEKL. The CDR3 DNA is TGCGCCAGCAGCCCGCGCCGGACAGGGGCACTTAACACTGAAGCTTTCTTT. This sequence encodes CASSPRRTGALNTEAFF.

This clonotype was seen at least ten times. The rearrangement uses TRBV3-1 and TRBJ2-7; 13 bases map to TRBD2. The CDR3 sequence is 15 residues long. J gave up 2 bases and V 3 bases, and 1 base lay outside the gene matches. CDR1 LGHDT and CDR2 YNNKEL come from the germline V gene (reference sequence). The CDR3: CASSHGTSGTYEQYF. CDR3 in DNA: TGTGCCAGCAGCCACGGGACTAGCGGGACCTACGAGCAGTACTTC.

This clonotype was picked up many times. The chain carries TRBV20-1 and TRBJ1-1; no clear D. The V gene lost 6 bases and the J gene lost 0 bases, with 17 bases spanning the gap. This CDR3 is 15 amino acids long. Germline V gives CDR1 DFQATT, CDR2 SNEGSKA (reference sequence). This CDR3 reads CSARFGSSMNTEAFF. The CDR3 DNA reads as TGCAGTGCCCGATTTGGGAGCTCGATGAACACTGAAGCTTTCTTT.

This clonotype was seen repeatedly, ten times or more. The V call is TRBV20-1, the J call TRBJ2-5; possible D gene TRBD1, 5 bases. Germline CDR1 DFQATT, CDR2 SNEGSKA (reference sequence). CDR3 length equals 14 residues. Trimming took 8 bases from V and 4 from J, leaving 20 bases between them. The CDR3 sequence is CSPRGRGSLETQYF. The DNA of the CDR3 is TGCAGTCCCCGCGGTAGGGGCTCCTTAGAGACCCAGTACTTC.

This chain connects TRBV3-1 to TRBJ1-6, with D maybe TRBD1 (6 bases). Germline CDR1 is LGHDT and CDR2 is YNNKEL (reference sequence). Trimming removed 4 bases from V and 7 bases from J, with 11 bases in between. The CDR3 spans 14 residues. The CDR3, as DNA: TGTGCCAGCAGCCCCCTGAGGGGGAATTCACCCCTCCACTTT. Its protein product is CASSPLRGNSPLHF.

The rearrangement joins TRBV3-1 to TRBJ2-1, with TRBD2 matching 11 bases. CDR3 length equals 15 residues. Germline CDR1 LGHDT, CDR2 YNNKEL (reference sequence). Trimming removed 2 bases from V and 8 bases from J; junction bases left unmatched: 5. The CDR3 sequence is CASSQSSGRTYEQFF. CDR3 nucleotide sequence: TGTGCCAGCAGCCAATCTAGCGGGAGGACGTATGAGCAGTTCTTC.

In its sample, this clonotype was seen many times. Here the CDR3 reads CASSSQGRHNEQFF. CDR3 DNA: TGTGCCAGCAGCTCCCAGGGACGGCACAATGAGCAGTTCTTC. V is TRBV11-2 and J is TRBJ2-1; D possibly matches TRBD1 or TRBD2 (5 bases each). Germline V gene lookup returns CDR1 SGHAT and CDR2 FQNNGV. The CDR3 has 14 residues. V was clipped by 4 bases and J by 5 bases, with 12 bases between them.

This clonotype was counted many times. The V and J genes are TRBV2 and TRBJ2-7, with D perhaps matching TRBD1 (6 bases). Per the germline V gene, CDR1 is SNHLY and CDR2 is FYNNEI. The CDR3 contains 14 residues. With 6 bases removed from V and 2 bases from J, the gap between germline ends came to 14 bases. The CDR3 region is CASRTGTQTYEQYF. DNA for the CDR3: TGTGCCAGCAGGACCGGGACACAAACCTACGAGCAGTACTTC.

This clonotype was seen at least ten times. The genes are TRBV20-1 and TRBJ2-1; D unresolved. CDR3 length: 13 residues. V lost 0 bases to trimming and J lost 5 bases, with 8 bases between them. Germline CDR1 DFQATT, CDR2 SNEGSKA (reference sequence). CDR3 region: CSARDWMNNEQFF. CDR3 in DNA: TGCAGTGCTAGAGATTGGATGAACAATGAGCAGTTCTTC.

This clonotype came up many times. The chain is built from TRBV20-1 and TRBJ2-1, with D uncertain. V was cut by 0 bases and J by 7 bases, with 16 bases left in between. The CDR3 spans 15 residues. CDR1 DFQATT and CDR2 SNEGSKA come from the germline V gene (reference sequence). The CDR3 DNA follows: TGCAGTGCTAGAGATCGTGTCTTTTCCTCTAATGAGCAGTTCTTC. As protein: CSARDRVFSSNEQFF.

The sample holds many counts of this clonotype. The chain is built from TRBV3-1 and TRBJ1-3; 8 positions agree with TRBD1. Per the germline V gene, CDR1 is LGHDT and CDR2 is YNNKEL (reference sequence). This CDR3 spans 14 amino acids. With 6 bases clipped from V and 1 base from J, the junction kept 2 bases outside the gene matches. This chain's CDR3 is CASRRTGSGNTIYF. The CDR3 nucleotides are TGTGCCAGCAGGCGGACAGGGTCTGGAAACACCATATATTTT.

In this sample, this clonotype turned up a few times. The J gene is TRBJ1-3, the V gene TRBV4-2, with D unresolved. Germline V lookup: CDR1 LGHNA, CDR2 YNFKEQ. This CDR3 has 16 residues. V was trimmed by 1 base and J by 1 base, leaving 11 bases between them. CDR3 loop: CASSQVAASSGNTIYF. Written as DNA, the CDR3 is TGTGCCAGCAGCCAAGTTGCCGCCTCTTCTGGAAACACCATATATTTT.

This clonotype was recorded at least ten times. This chain joins TRBV30 and TRBJ1-1; D not certain. V dropped 7 bases and J dropped 0 bases, with 12 bases sitting between them. The CDR3 sequence is 13 residues long. Germline-derived CDR1 and CDR2 are GTSNPN and SVGIG (reference sequence). CDR3 DNA: TGTGCCTCGAGACGGCTCATGAACACTGAAGCTTTCTTT. Protein sequence: CASRRLMNTEAFF.

This clonotype was recorded a few times. The rearrangement uses TRBV6-1 and TRBJ2-1; 8 bases agree with TRBD1. Unmatched junction bases numbered 13, after V lost 8 bases and J lost 7 bases. The germline V gene has CDR1 MNHNS and CDR2 SASEGT. There are 15 residues in the CDR3. CDR3 DNA sequence: TGTGCCAGCGCCACCCGGCAGGGGGCGGCGAATGAGCAGTTCTTC. It encodes CASATRQGAANEQFF.

This clonotype appeared a few times. The chain is built from TRBV6-1 and TRBJ2-1; the D gene could be TRBD1 or TRBD2 (5 bases each). The CDR3 contains 15 residues. CDR1 MNHNS and CDR2 SASEGT come from the germline V gene. Trimming took 2 bases from V and 10 from J, leaving 18 bases between them. The CDR3 reads CASSERLAGALEQFF. DNA of the CDR3: TGTGCCAGCAGTGAAAGGCTAGCCGGGGCCTTGGAGCAGTTCTTC.

This clonotype appeared many times. This chain uses TRBV28 with TRBJ1-2, with 7 bases aligning to TRBD1. Germline CDR1 and CDR2: MDHEN and SYDVKM. The CDR3 runs to 14 residues. V gave up 6 bases and J gave up 8 bases; unmatched junction bases: 12. Here the CDR3 DNA reads TGTGCCAGCAGCCCGCTGGACAGGAAGGACGGCTACACCTTC. Amino acids: CASSPLDRKDGYTF.

The chain is built from TRBV28 and TRBJ2-5; maybe TRBD1 (6 bases). The CDR3 runs to 13 residues. Germline CDR1 and CDR2: MDHEN and SYDVKM. V gave up 5 bases and J gave up 8 bases, with 15 bases separating them. DNA for the CDR3: TGTGCCAGCAGTAACCGGGACAACCCTACCCAGTACTTC. This translates into CASSNRDNPTQYF.

The rearrangement uses TRBV7-9 and TRBJ2-3; D is uncertain. CDR1 is SEHNR and CDR2 is FQNEAQ in the germline V gene (reference sequence). CDR3 length: 8 residues. The CDR3 protein is CALDTQYF. Written as DNA, the CDR3 is TGTGCACTTGATACGCAGTATTTT.

This clonotype was detected ten times or more. The V gene is TRBV20-1, the J gene TRBJ2-7; the match to TRBD2 covers 9 bases. V was clipped by 6 bases and J by 3 bases; unmatched bases: 9. The germline V gene encodes CDR1 DFQATT and CDR2 SNEGSKA (reference sequence). The CDR3 consists of 14 residues. As DNA, the CDR3 is TGCAGTGCGGGTCAACTAGCGGGCCTCTACGAGCAGTACTTC. Amino acid sequence: CSAGQLAGLYEQYF.

This clonotype occurred many times. This rearrangement joins TRBV12-3 or TRBV12-4 to TRBJ1-1; D perhaps matches TRBD1 (5 bases). The CDR3 is 14 amino acids. V dropped 1 base and J dropped 1 base, with 7 bases sitting between them. CDR3 sequence: CASSLDGGNTEAFF. The CDR3 DNA reads TGTGCCAGCAGTTTAGACGGGGGGAACACTGAAGCTTTCTTT.

This clonotype turned up a few times. V is TRBV2 and J is TRBJ2-3; 10 bases are shared with TRBD2. J lost 5 bases, V lost 2 bases, and 4 bases had no gene match. The CDR3 runs to 15 residues. CDR1 is SNHLY and CDR2 is FYNNEI in the germline V gene. CDR3 coding DNA: TGTGCCAGCAGTGAACTAGCGGGAGAGTTAGATACGCAGTATTTT. Residues: CASSELAGELDTQYF.

This clonotype showed up many times. The gene calls are TRBV20-1 and TRBJ2-2, with D perhaps TRBD1 (6 bases). Germline values: CDR1 DFQATT, CDR2 SNEGSKA (reference sequence). V was trimmed by 5 bases and J by 4 bases, leaving 11 bases between them. CDR3 length: 13 residues. CDR3 DNA: TGCAGTGCTTCCGGACAGTCCACCGGGGAGCTGTTTTTT. This translates into CSASGQSTGELFF.

There are a few counts of this clonotype. V gene TRBV12-3 or TRBV12-4 combines with J gene TRBJ1-5; possible D gene TRBD1, 5 bases. Trimming stripped 6 bases from V and 4 bases from J, with 13 bases between. The CDR3 extends over 14 amino acids. CDR3 sequence: CASSRGHLNQPQHF. CDR3 bases: TGTGCCAGCAGCCGAGGACACCTTAATCAGCCCCAGCATTTT.